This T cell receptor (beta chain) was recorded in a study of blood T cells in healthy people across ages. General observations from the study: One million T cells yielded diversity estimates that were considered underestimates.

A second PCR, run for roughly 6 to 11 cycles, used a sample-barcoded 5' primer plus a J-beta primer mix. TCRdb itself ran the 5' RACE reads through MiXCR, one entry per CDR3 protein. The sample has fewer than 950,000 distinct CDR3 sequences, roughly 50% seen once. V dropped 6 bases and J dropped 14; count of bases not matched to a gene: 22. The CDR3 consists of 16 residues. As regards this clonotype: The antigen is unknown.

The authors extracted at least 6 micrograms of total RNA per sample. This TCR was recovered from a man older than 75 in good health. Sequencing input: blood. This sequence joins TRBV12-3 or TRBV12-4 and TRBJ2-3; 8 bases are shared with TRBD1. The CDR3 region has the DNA TGTGCCAGCAGCACAGACAGGGGTGGTTTGTTCAGATACGCGTATTTT. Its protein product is CASSTDRGGLFRYAYF.